These 7 T cell receptor beta chains share one sample of origin, sequenced in a study of cytomegalovirus exposure and HLA in healthy donors. Using immunoSEQ multiplex PCR, the repertoire was profiled, and TCRdb retains in-frame clones only, with some absent. The sample contains under 75,000 clones, about 95% of which appear only once. The sequenced sample consisted of PBMCs. These receptors were collected from a woman younger than 30 in good health and CMV-seronegative.

V and J are TRBV2 and TRBJ1-2; a possible D gene is TRBD1 (5 bases). CDR1 and CDR2 from the germline V gene are SNHLY and FYNNEI. V lost 4 bases and J lost 0, with 15 bases in between. The CDR3 runs to 16 residues. The CDR3 nucleotides read TGTGCCAGCAGTGGGGGGGACGGGAATCCTAACTATGGCTACACCTTC. It codes for CASSGGDGNPNYGYTF.

A single count supports this clone. The chain is built from TRBV19 and TRBJ1-3; D may be TRBD1 (5 bases). Looked up from germline, CDR1 is LNHDA and CDR2 is SQIVND (reference sequence). The length of the CDR3 is 14 residues. The ends were cut back, 9 bases at V and 0 bases at J, with 12 bases in the middle. The chain's CDR3 is CASRQTLSGNTIYF. The CDR3 region has the DNA TGTGCCAGCCGACAGACCCTCTCTGGAAACACCATATATTTT.

The chain couples TRBV5-6 to TRBJ2-5; no clear D. Germline lookup yields CDR1 SGHDT and CDR2 YYEEEE. The CDR3 sequence is 13 residues long. V was shortened by 4 bases and J by 2 bases, with 9 bases between the two germline ends. The CDR3 sequence: CASSRGVQETQYF. As DNA, the CDR3 is TGTGCCAGCAGCCGTGGAGTACAAGAGACCCAGTACTTC.

V and J are TRBV21-1 and TRBJ1-5; the table assigns TRBD1, which was not confirmed against the DNA. TRBV21-1 is shown as a pseudogene. CDR3 length: 16 residues. DNA for the CDR3: TGTGCCAGCAGACGACAGGGGGACGGGAGCAATCAGCCCCAGCATTTT. Its protein product is CASRRQGDGSNQPQHF.

The chain combines TRBV7-2 with TRBJ1-1, with a weak D call TRBD1 (6 bases). CDR1 and CDR2 from the germline V gene are SGHTA and FQGNSA. Trimming stripped 4 bases from V and 4 bases from J, with 10 bases between. The CDR3 sequence is 13 residues long. CDR3 DNA: TGTGCCAGCAGCTGGACAGAAATCACTGAAGCTTTCTTT. Translated, it gives CASSWTEITEAFF.

This chain uses TRBV7-9 with TRBJ2-3; D is undetermined. The CDR3 totals 10 residues. The V gene lost 8 bases and the J gene lost 8 bases, with 8 bases spanning the gap. Germline V gives CDR1 SEHNR, CDR2 FQNEAQ (reference sequence). The CDR3 DNA is TGTGCCAGCTCCTCGGGTACGCAGTATTTT. Translated: CASSSGTQYF.

The chain uses TRBV2 and TRBJ1-5; 10 nucleotides align to TRBD1. The CDR3 spans 14 residues. Germline CDR1 is SNHLY and CDR2 is FYNNEI. J was trimmed by 5 bases and V by 7 bases; bases with no gene match: 5. CDR3 in amino acids: CASTRQGAHQPQHF. CDR3 nucleotides: TGTGCCAGCACCCGACAGGGGGCACATCAGCCCCAGCATTTT.